The text below deals with one TCR beta chain. This clonotype came up many times. Its recognized antigen is unknown. Base qualities are missing; no much larger clone stands one base away. This entry is derived from a study of blood T cells in healthy people across ages (dated by TCRdb to 2015 to 2017). Regarding the complete study: In model experiments, template switching captured about one uniquely barcoded TCR beta cDNA molecule for every two T cells. The study analyzed two additional independent replicas of 1 million unique cDNA reads from the same blood draw for two donors, one aged 18 to 30 and one aged 80 or older. To track age-related changes in TCR beta repertoire diversity, the study relied on deep sequencing normalized with unique cDNA molecular identifiers. The donors were divided into four age groups: young (average around 16 years), middle-aged (around 41), aged (about 60) and long-lived (about 79). Paper-wide results and their limitations: As age increased, observed TCR beta diversity per million T cells dropped in a roughly linear way, and a significant reduction was already evident by age 40. Compared with the aged group, more naive CD4+ T cells, fewer expanded clones and increased TCR diversity were shown by the long-lived group, suggesting age selection. Total diversity estimates from one million sequenced T cells were considered lower bounds and underestimates. Since profiling was done on bulk unsorted PBMCs, naive and antigen-experienced compartments could not be conclusively compared. Observed TCR beta diversity correlated strongly with the percentage of naive T cells measured by flow cytometry. Because donor CMV infection status was unknown, age-related changes in expanded clonotypes were potentially confounded.

The 39 donors, aged about 6 to 90 years, were systemically healthy Caucasian individuals from Russia. Each donor gave ten milliliters of peripheral blood, drawn into EDTA-treated Vacutainer tubes. Ficoll-Paque density-gradient centrifugation was used to isolate PBMCs, with at least 7 million per sample. Trizol reagent was used to extract total RNA from the PBMCs, yielding at least 5.5 micrograms per sample. For every donor, flow cytometry on a PBMC aliquot measured the percentage of naive CD45RAhigh/CD27high T cells. From the cysteine through the phenylalanine, the CDR3 covers 16 amino acids. The entry retains the CDR3 DNA only, 48 bases that are in frame from base 1. CDR1 SGHAT and CDR2 FQNNGV were looked up in the germline V gene. V and J lose 5 bases and 3 bases, and a span of 20 bases separates them. To prepare the library, 5' RACE was applied. The data were produced on an Illumina HiSeq 2500. A second PCR of roughly 6 to 11 cycles was run with a J-beta primer mix and a sample-barcoded 5' primer. A unique molecular identifier was introduced onto each TCR beta cDNA molecule by a template-switch 5' adaptor carrying 12 random nucleotides. Each sample yielded at least 3 million CDR3-containing paired-end reads. All of the RNA was converted into first-strand cDNA using the Mint cDNA synthesis kit, with a TRBC-specific oligonucleotide serving as the primer. Following uracil-DNA glycosylase treatment, all cDNA underwent a first 18-cycle PCR with the universal primers M1SS and BC2_uni_R. Per the original workflow: Each sample was normalized by randomly selecting 1 million high-quality reads, each carrying a distinct molecular identifier. Reads sharing molecular identifiers were discarded rather than binned into consensus sequences. MiTCR, with a Q25 quality threshold and the strictest error-elimination algorithm, was used for CDR3 identification, clonotype clustering and error correction. A nonparametric unseen species model with Euler transformation was used to estimate a lower bound on total TCR beta diversity. TCRdb cleaned the public reads at Q25 with fastp, built clones with MiXCR and kept in-frame beta chains. Records with the same CDR3 protein are collapsed into one entry carrying the most frequent genes and DNA. Here the V and J calls rest on TCRdb's processing, not on the authors' analysis. For this sample the table gives approximately 900,000 distinct CDR3 sequences, of which 29% were detected only once. The biggest ten clones account for about 10% of the sample.

A further study also used this sample, focusing on T cells of mothers and their children. As noted in the second study: The donors were nine systemically healthy Caucasian individuals, made up of three mothers and their six children. cDNA synthesis used all of the extracted RNA, with around 1.5 ug of RNA in each 15 ul reaction. In the second PCR, the M1S primer added sample barcodes and 2-4 random nucleotides. Each mother yielded over 9 million TCR beta CDR3 reads and each child some 3 million reads. Thymic selection shapes the output of TCR recombination in a similar way in related and unrelated pairs, and inherited differences have a minor effect. Normalized repertoire overlap was always slightly but never significantly higher in related than unrelated mother-child pairs. Persistent microchimeric T cell clones were not detected, at a sensitivity of about 90 clones per million clonotypes. Deep NGS was used in the study to compare the TCR beta repertoires of mothers and children and to look for features that separate related mother-child pairs from unrelated individuals. Mothers averaged about 37 +/- 4 years of age and children averaged 11 +/- 4 years. After adapter ligation with NEBNext reagents, the libraries were sequenced on Illumina HiSeq 2000 with 100+100 nt paired-end reads. To prevent cross-contamination, the mother and child libraries were prepared a month apart and were sequenced in separate runs. Each donor had between roughly 450,000 and 2,300,000 distinct TCR beta clonotypes identified. Naive TCR beta clonotypes were estimated from low-frequency clonotypes matched to each donor's FACS-determined naive share, without sorting.

The chain is assembled from TRBV11-2 and TRBJ2-7, with the D call perhaps TRBD1 or TRBD2, as 5 bases match in each case. The material sequenced was blood. This clonotype was sampled from a woman in her thirties or forties in good health. The nucleotide sequence reads TGTGCCAGCAGCACCCGCCCTCCGGGGCCTAACTACGAGCAGTACTTC. This yields the protein CASSTRPPGPNYEQYF.